These T cell receptor beta chains were read from a single sample in a study of Graves' ophthalmopathy and Graves' hyperthyroidism. TCRdb reprocessed the multiplex PCR reads via MiXCR and lists one record per CDR3 protein. The sample holds over a million distinct CDR3 sequences, about two fifths seen once. The sequencing input was peripheral blood or thyroid tissue (not recorded which). These receptor sequences come from an adult man with Graves' hyperthyroidism. CDR3s include the opening cysteine and the closing phenylalanine or tryptophan. The D gene is left open where the match is weak. Rows may omit the clone size; those that give it use once, few, many or a size class.

>TRBJ1-2|-|-|TRBV6-1
CASSYTGLQANYGYTF
TGTGCCAGCAGTTACACCGGACTGCAAGCTAACTATGGCTACACCTTC
>TRBJ1-1|-|once|TRBV19
CASSRQGRMNTEAFF
TGTGCCAGTAGTAGGCAGGGGAGGATGAACACTGAAGCTTTCTTT
>TRBJ1-1|TRBD1|-|TRBV25-1
CASSARSGQGNTEAFF
TGTGCCAGCAGTGCAAGATCGGGACAGGGGAACACTGAAGCTTTCTTT
>TRBJ1-3|-|few|TRBV24-1
CATSDPAGSVSSGNTIYF
TGTGCCACCAGTGATCCTGCTGGGTCCGTATCCTCTGGAAACACCATATATTTT
>TRBJ1-2|TRBD1|-|TRBV5-6
CASSPKRTGENYGYTF
TGTGCCAGCTCACCGAAGAGGACAGGGGAAAACTATGGCTACACCTTC
>TRBJ1-6|-|-|TRBV7-2
CASSLALAGGETHSPLHF
TGTGCCAGCAGCTTAGCCCTGGCGGGAGGGGAGACCCATTCACCCCTCCACTTT
>TRBJ1-2|TRBD1|many|TRBV5-8
CASSRDREYGYTF
TGTGCCAGCAGCCGCGACAGGGAGTACGGCTACACCTTC
>TRBJ2-3|-|-|TRBV7-6
CASSFGQTDTQYF
TGTGCCAGCAGCTTTGGGCAGACAGATACGCAGTATTTT
>TRBJ1-1|TRBD1|-|TRBV7-2
CASSSFRQGHNTEAFF
TGTGCCAGCAGCTCCTTTAGACAGGGGCACAACACTGAAGCTTTCTTT
>TRBJ1-1|TRBD1|few|TRBV19
CASSILDRGRENTEAFF
TGTGCCAGTAGTATACTGGACAGGGGGCGAGAGAACACTGAAGCTTTCTTT
>TRBJ2-5|-|many|TRBV9
CASSVTPGAGETQYF
TGTGCCAGCAGCGTAACCCCCGGGGCCGGGGAGACCCAGTACTTC
>TRBJ2-5|TRBD2|many|TRBV20-1
CSATGLAGPQETQYF
TGCAGTGCAACGGGACTAGCGGGGCCTCAAGAGACCCAGTACTTC
>TRBJ2-7|TRBD2|many|TRBV19
CASSLQRGPYEQYF
TGTGCCAGTAGTCTCCAGCGGGGGCCGTACGAGCAGTACTTC
>TRBJ1-1|-|few|TRBV4-3
CASSQDSPVPIPGTEAFF
TGCGCCAGCAGCCAAGATTCTCCAGTCCCGATCCCAGGCACTGAAGCTTTCTTT
>TRBJ1-5|TRBD1|few|TRBV19
CASNDRVGSNQPQHF
TGTGCCAGTAATGACAGGGTGGGAAGCAATCAGCCCCAGCATTTT
>TRBJ2-5|TRBD2|-|TRBV14
CASSHLAGGQETQYF
TGTGCCAGCAGCCATCTAGCGGGAGGACAAGAGACCCAGTACTTC
>TRBJ2-2|TRBD2|many|TRBV10-2
CASRIAGGGTGELFF
TGCGCCAGCAGGATAGCGGGGGGCGGCACCGGGGAGCTGTTTTTT
>TRBJ2-7|-|-|TRBV29-1
CSLLGATPQEQYF
TGCAGCTTGCTGGGGGCGACTCCTCAAGAGCAGTACTTC
>TRBJ2-2|TRBD2|few|TRBV12-3/TRBV12-4
CASSPRGGGTGELFF
TGTGCCAGCAGTCCACGGGGGGGCGGCACCGGGGAGCTGTTTTTT
>TRBJ1-5|-|many|TRBV6-5
CASSPGAYSNQPQHF
TGTGCCAGCAGTCCCGGGGCCTATAGCAATCAGCCCCAGCATTTT
>TRBJ2-2|-|few|TRBV12-3/TRBV12-4
CASKPGGSNTGELFF
TGTGCCAGCAAACCCGGAGGATCGAACACCGGGGAGCTGTTTTTT
>TRBJ1-1|-|many|TRBV2
CASSEEGATGYTEAFF
TGTGCCAGCAGTGAAGAAGGGGCCACAGGGTACACTGAAGCTTTCTTT
>TRBJ1-3|-|-|TRBV25-1
CASSEGGIGNTIYF
TGTGCCAGCAGTGAGGGTGGCATTGGAAACACCATATATTTT
>TRBJ2-7|-|many|TRBV10-3
CAISESNAGTSPREQYF
TGTGCCATCAGTGAGTCAAACGCCGGGACATCTCCTCGCGAGCAGTACTTC
>TRBJ1-2|-|few|TRBV28
CASSPPPSYRVGYTF
TGTGCCAGCAGTCCCCCACCCTCTTACAGGGTTGGCTACACCTTC
>TRBJ1-3|TRBD1|-|TRBV25-1
CASSPDRGRYTIYF
TGTGCCAGCAGTCCCGACAGGGGGCGTTACACCATATATTTT
>TRBJ2-2|TRBD1|few|TRBV2
CASSFPGQGATGELFF
TGTGCCAGCAGTTTTCCGGGACAGGGGGCAACCGGGGAGCTGTTTTTT
>TRBJ1-1|TRBD1|many|TRBV7-3
CASSFTGQGEAFF
TGTGCCAGCAGCTTCACCGGACAGGGTGAAGCTTTCTTT
>TRBJ2-7|-|-|TRBV5-1
CASSLTSDPRDPYEQYF
TGCGCCAGCAGCCTAACTTCCGACCCCAGGGACCCTTACGAGCAGTACTTC
>TRBJ2-2|-|-|TRBV27
CASSFWTGELFF
TGTGCCAGCAGTTTCTGGACCGGGGAGCTGTTTTTT
>TRBJ1-4|-|-|TRBV10-2
CASSYSIWDGKGRLFF
TGTGCCAGCAGTTACTCGATTTGGGACGGCAAAGGGAGACTGTTTTTT
>TRBJ1-1|-|-|TRBV27
CASRYYGGSEAFF
TGTGCCAGCAGATATTATGGGGGCTCTGAAGCTTTCTTT
>TRBJ2-5|TRBD2|many|TRBV9
CASSVGTSGVQETQYF
TGTGCCAGCAGCGTAGGGACTAGCGGGGTTCAAGAGACCCAGTACTTC
>TRBJ2-7|TRBD2|few|TRBV20-1
CSARGTSGGASYEQYF
TGCAGTGCTAGGGGGACTAGCGGGGGGGCCTCCTACGAGCAGTACTTC
>TRBJ2-5|-|many|TRBV12-3/TRBV12-4
CASNAGLKETQYF
TGTGCCAGCAATGCGGGACTCAAAGAGACCCAGTACTTC
>TRBJ2-6|-|-|TRBV19
CASRSRGSYVLTF
TGTGCCAGTCGCTCTCGAGGGAGCTACGTCCTGACTTTC
>TRBJ1-6|-|-|TRBV7-2
CASSQDSLVPLHF
TGCGCCAGCAGCCAAGATTCGCTAGTTCCCCTCCACTTT